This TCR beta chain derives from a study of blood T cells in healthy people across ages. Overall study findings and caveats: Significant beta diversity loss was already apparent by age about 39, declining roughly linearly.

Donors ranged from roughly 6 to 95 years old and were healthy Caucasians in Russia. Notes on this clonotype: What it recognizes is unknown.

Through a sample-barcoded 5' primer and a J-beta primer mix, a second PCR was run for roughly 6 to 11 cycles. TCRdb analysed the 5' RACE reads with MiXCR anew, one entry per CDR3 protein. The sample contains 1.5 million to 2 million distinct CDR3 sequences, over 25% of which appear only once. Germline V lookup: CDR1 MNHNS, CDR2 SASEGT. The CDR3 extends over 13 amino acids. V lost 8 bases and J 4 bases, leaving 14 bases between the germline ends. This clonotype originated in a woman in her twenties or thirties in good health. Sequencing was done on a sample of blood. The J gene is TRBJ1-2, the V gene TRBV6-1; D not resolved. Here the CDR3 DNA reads TGTGCCAGCCTGAAAGAAGGGTCCTATGGCTACACCTTC. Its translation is CASLKEGSYGYTF.